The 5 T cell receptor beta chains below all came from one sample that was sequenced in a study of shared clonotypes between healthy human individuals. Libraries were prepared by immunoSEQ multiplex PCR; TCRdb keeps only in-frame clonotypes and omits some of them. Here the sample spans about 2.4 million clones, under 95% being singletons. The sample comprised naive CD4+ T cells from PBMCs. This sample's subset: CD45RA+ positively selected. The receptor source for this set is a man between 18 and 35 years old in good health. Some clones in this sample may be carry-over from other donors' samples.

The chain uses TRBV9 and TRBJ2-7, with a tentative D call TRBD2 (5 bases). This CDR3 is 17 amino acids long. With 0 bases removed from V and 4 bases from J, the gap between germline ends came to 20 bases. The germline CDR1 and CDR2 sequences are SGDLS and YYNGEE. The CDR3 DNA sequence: TGTGCCAGCAGCGTAGGCCCCGCTCGAGGTACGGGGTACGAGCAGTACTTC. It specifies CASSVGPARGTGYEQYF.

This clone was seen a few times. CDR3 sequence: CASSLVGRGDLGAFF. The CDR3 coding sequence is TGTGCCAGCAGCTTGGTGGGCAGGGGTGACTTGGGAGCTTTCTTT. The chain recombines TRBV5-6 with TRBJ1-1; TRBD1 might be the D (6 bases). This CDR3 is built from 15 residues. Germline CDR1 reads SGHDT; CDR2 reads YYEEEE. The V and J ends lost 0 bases and 10 bases respectively, with 19 bases between them. The complete variable domain, with remaining parts taken from reference TRBV5-6 and TRBJ1-1, reads DAGVTQSPTHLIKTRGQQVTLRCSPKSGHDTVSWYQQALGQGPQFIFQYYEEEERQRGNFPDRFSGHQFPNYSSELNVNALLLGDSALYLCASSLVGRGDLGAFFGQGTRLTVV.

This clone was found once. The DNA of the CDR3 is TGTGCCAGCAGCCCCCACAGGGGGAGAGGCACTGAAGCTTTCTTT. Translation gives CASSPHRGRGTEAFF. The chain carries TRBV25-1 and TRBJ1-1, with 8 bases fitting TRBD1. The CDR3 has 15 amino acids. CDR1 and CDR2 (germline): MGHDK, SYGVNS. The junction had 10 bases not matched to a gene; V was cut back by 6 bases and J by 4 bases.

As DNA, the CDR3 is TGTGCCACCAGTCTGACAGTCGCAGATACGCAGTATTTT. As protein: CATSLTVADTQYF. The chain couples TRBV15 to TRBJ2-3; weak D call: TRBD1 (5 bases). Looked up from germline, CDR1 is LNHNV and CDR2 is YYDKDF (reference sequence). There are 13 residues in the CDR3. With 6 bases removed from V and 4 bases from J, the gap between germline ends came to 11 bases.

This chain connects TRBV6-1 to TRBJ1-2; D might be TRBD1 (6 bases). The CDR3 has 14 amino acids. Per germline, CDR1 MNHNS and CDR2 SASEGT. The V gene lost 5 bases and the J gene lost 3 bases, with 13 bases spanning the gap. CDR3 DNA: TGTGCCAGCAGTCACCGGGACACCCACTATGGCTACACCTTC. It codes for CASSHRDTHYGYTF.